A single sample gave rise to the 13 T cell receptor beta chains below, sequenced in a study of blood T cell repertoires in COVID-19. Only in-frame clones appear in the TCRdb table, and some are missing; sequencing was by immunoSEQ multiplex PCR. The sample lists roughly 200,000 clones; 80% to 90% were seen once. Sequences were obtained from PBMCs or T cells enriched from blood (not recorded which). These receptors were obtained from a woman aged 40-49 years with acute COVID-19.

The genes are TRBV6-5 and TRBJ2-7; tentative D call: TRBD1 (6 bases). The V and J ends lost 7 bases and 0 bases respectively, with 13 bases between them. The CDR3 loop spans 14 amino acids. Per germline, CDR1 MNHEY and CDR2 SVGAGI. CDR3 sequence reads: CASTLRTVSYEQYF. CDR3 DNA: TGTGCCAGCACCCTAAGGACAGTCTCCTACGAGCAGTACTTC.

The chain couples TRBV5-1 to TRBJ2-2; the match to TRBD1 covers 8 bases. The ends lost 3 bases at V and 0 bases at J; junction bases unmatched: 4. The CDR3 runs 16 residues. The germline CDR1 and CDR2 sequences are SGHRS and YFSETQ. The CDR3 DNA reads TGCGCCAGCAGCTCTGGACAGGGATCGAACACCGGGGAGCTGTTTTTT. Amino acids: CASSSGQGSNTGELFF.

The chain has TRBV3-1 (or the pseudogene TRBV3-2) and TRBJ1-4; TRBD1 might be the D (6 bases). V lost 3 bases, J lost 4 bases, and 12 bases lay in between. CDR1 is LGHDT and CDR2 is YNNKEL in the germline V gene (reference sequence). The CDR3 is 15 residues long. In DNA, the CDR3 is TGTGCCAGCAGCCAGTCAGGGGTATTTAATGAAAAACTGTTTTTT. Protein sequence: CASSQSGVFNEKLFF.

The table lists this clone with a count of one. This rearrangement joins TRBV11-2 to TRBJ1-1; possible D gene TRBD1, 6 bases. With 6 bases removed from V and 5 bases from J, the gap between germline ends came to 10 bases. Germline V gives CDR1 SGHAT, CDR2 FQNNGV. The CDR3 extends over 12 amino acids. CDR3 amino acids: CASSSGVTEAFF. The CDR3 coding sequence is TGTGCCAGCAGTTCAGGGGTAACTGAAGCTTTCTTT.

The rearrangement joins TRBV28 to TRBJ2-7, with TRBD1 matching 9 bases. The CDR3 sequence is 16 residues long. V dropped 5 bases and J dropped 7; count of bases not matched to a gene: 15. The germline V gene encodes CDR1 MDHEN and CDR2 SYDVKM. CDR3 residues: CASSILQTGQGREQYF. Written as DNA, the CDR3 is TGTGCCAGCAGTATATTACAGACGGGACAGGGTAGGGAGCAGTACTTC.

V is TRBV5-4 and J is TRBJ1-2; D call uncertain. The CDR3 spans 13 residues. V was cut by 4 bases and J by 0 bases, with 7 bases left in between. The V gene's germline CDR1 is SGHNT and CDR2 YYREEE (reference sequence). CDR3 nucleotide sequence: TGTGCCAGCAGCCCTCTAGCTAACTATGGCTACACCTTC. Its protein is CASSPLANYGYTF.

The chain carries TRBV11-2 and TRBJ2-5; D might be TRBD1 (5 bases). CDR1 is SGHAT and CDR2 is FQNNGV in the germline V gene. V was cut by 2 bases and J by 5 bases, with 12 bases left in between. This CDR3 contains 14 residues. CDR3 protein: CASSLPQGSETQYF. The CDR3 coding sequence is TGTGCCAGCAGCTTACCCCAGGGCAGTGAGACCCAGTACTTC.

CDR3 DNA: TGTGCCAGCTCACCGCAGGAGGGTGAATGGCGGGGGGATGAGCAGTTCTTC. Residues: CASSPQEGEWRGDEQFF. This sequence joins TRBV18 and TRBJ2-1; 8 bases are shared with TRBD2. V was pared by 3 bases and J by 8 bases, with 15 bases of the junction left unmatched. Germline CDR1 is KGHSH and CDR2 is LQKENI. CDR3 length equals 17 residues.

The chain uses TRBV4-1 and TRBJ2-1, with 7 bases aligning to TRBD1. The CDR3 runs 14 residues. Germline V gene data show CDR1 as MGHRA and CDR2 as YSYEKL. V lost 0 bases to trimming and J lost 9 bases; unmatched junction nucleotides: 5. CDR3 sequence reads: CASSQDSQGTEQFF. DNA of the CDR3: TGCGCCAGCAGCCAAGATTCACAGGGGACTGAGCAGTTCTTC.

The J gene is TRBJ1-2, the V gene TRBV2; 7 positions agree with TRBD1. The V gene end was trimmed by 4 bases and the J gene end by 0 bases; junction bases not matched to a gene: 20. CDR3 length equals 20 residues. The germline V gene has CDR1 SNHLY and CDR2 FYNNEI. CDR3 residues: CASSALIDAGGGQANYGYTF. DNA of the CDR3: TGTGCCAGCAGTGCCCTGATAGACGCCGGAGGGGGCCAAGCTAACTATGGCTACACCTTC.

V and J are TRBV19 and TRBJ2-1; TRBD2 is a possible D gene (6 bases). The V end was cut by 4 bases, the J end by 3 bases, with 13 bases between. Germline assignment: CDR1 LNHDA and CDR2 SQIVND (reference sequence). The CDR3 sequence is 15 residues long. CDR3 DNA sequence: TGTGCCAGTAGTACCAAGGGACTTAACTACAATGAGCAGTTCTTC. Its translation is CASSTKGLNYNEQFF.

The chain's CDR3 is CASSWTGGVDEQFF. CDR3 coding DNA: TGTGCCAGCAGCTGGACAGGGGGCGTCGATGAGCAGTTCTTC. V is TRBV5-4 and J is TRBJ2-1, with 11 nucleotides matching TRBD1. J lost 8 bases, V lost 3 bases, and 4 bases had no gene match. Germline values: CDR1 SGHNT, CDR2 YYREEE (reference sequence). CDR3 length: 14 amino acids.

CDR3 in amino acids: CASSLDRARNEQFF. The CDR3 DNA follows: TGCGCCAGCAGCCTGGACAGGGCTAGAAATGAGCAGTTCTTC. The chain links TRBV5-1 to TRBJ2-1; 8 positions agree with TRBD1. Trimming removed 4 bases from V and 7 bases from J; junction bases left unmatched: 7. This CDR3 region has 14 residues. Germline assignment: CDR1 SGHRS and CDR2 YFSETQ.